This T cell receptor beta chain emerged from a study of T cell responses to AZD1222 COVID-19 vaccine (dated by TCRdb to 2020 to 2023). For context, the study as a whole: Because spike-specific TCR depth and breadth did not differ between the two schedules, AZD1222 recipients who got a second dose at roughly 4 weeks were pooled with those who got a second dose at roughly 12 weeks. Trial participants were enrolled by age into subgroups of 18-55, 56-69 and 70-plus years, and around 140, 26 and 57 TCR-sequenced participants, respectively, were included in these subgroups. TCR sequencing was performed for roughly 240 trial participants, of whom about 200 were given two doses of AZD1222 and around 26 were given two doses of MenACWY control vaccine. Points the paper makes about the study in general: After two AZD1222 doses, both the breadth and the depth of spike-specific TCRs were significantly higher than at day 0 and than in MenACWY recipients. Because no day 14 peak-response samples were available, repertoires were characterized only after the peak T cell response. The 56-69-year group was small, and its depth increase did not reach significance, likely because of low power. Only 5 to 7 AZD1222 recipients were SARS-CoV-2 seropositive at baseline, limiting conclusions about previously exposed vaccinees. Participants were mostly white British, with more females than males. The authors suggested clonal diversity may have been underestimated. Epitopes outside the regions mutated in the B.1.351 and B.1.1.7 variants were reportedly recognized by nearly half of the unique spike-specific TCRs. Vaccine-associated CD4 TCRs spanned the whole spike protein, with dominant responses in regions 160-218 and 743-854.

The CDR3 regions of human TCRbeta chains were analyzed by immunosequencing. The authors processed their data as follows. TCRs in the repertoires were compared against a reference library of SARS-CoV-2-specific TCRs that had been generated with the MIRA antigen-specificity platform. Breadth was defined as the fraction of unique TCRs that were SARS-CoV-2-associated. Depth was defined as the fraction of total T cells that were SARS-CoV-2-associated. Using the MIRA data, each spike-specific TCR was mapped to the spike region that the TCR reacts to and placed in a CD4 or CD8 class. Log10-transformed breadth and depth values were compared by one-way ANOVA with Sidak's multiple comparisons tests. Here the immuneACCESS table is served through TCRdb, limited to in-frame sequences with V and J called. Missing clones are a known gap in these copies; in checked studies unresolved V genes cover under half, and the rest lacks a known reason. Clonal size and the V and J genes are those of that table, whereas D and trimming came from the DNA. A total of roughly 140,000 clones appear in this sample, under 95% of them only once. Roughly 5% of the sample lies in the top ten.

Turning to this clone: Its antigen target is currently unknown. Within one base of it there is no much larger clone, and no base qualities were kept.

The germline V gene supplies CDR1 MGHRA and CDR2 YSYEKL. V drops 5 bases and J drops 10 bases, leaving 18 bases in between. The CDR3 runs 13 amino acids, cysteine and phenylalanine included. The read is trimmed to its CDR3 DNA, 39 bases read in frame from base 1. The sample's time point label, decoded: baseline before first vaccination. The vaccinee samples were drawn from two UK trials, COV001 and COV002, one of which was a single-blind randomized controlled phase 2/3 trial testing AZD1222 (ChAdOx1 nCoV-19) in healthy adults. Trial participant PBMC samples were collected at day 0 and day 28 after the second dose for TCRbeta chain sequencing.

Here the sequenced sample was peripheral blood, taken on day 0 of AZD1222 vaccination. The receptor chain draws on TRBV4-1 and TRBJ2-7; TRBD1 might be the D gene, on 6 matching bases. This clonotype originated in an adult in good health. CDR3 sequence: CASSERDGQPQYF. The DNA reads TGCGCCAGCAGCGAAAGGGACGGACAGCCACAGTACTTC.